A selection of T cell receptor beta chains follows, all from one sample in a study of blood T cell repertoires in COVID-19. Sequenced by immunoSEQ multiplex PCR; TCRdb stores in-frame clones only, minus some. The sample has around 280,000 clones, roughly 87% seen once. The sample comprised peripheral blood. These receptors came from a woman in her forties or fifties who had recovered from COVID-19. The CDR3 runs from the conserved cysteine through the conserved F or W. A D gene is named only where the DNA matches it firmly. Size is omitted from some rows. Given values are once, few, many or a class for expanded clones.

DNA	CDR3	V	J	size	D
TGTGCCAGCGGGAGGGAGGATAGGGGCTACACCTTC	CASGREDRGYTF	TRBV2	TRBJ1-2	.	.
TGTGCCAGCACACGGGACTCAGATACGCAGTATTTT	CASTRDSDTQYF	TRBV19	TRBJ2-3	once	.
TGTGCCAGCAGTGCAGGCTACACTGAAGCTTTCTTT	CASSAGYTEAFF	TRBV28	TRBJ1-1	few	.
TGCGCCAGCAGCCCCTACAGGGATTGCAATCAGCCCCAGCATTTT	CASSPYRDCNQPQHF	TRBV4-1	TRBJ1-5	.	.
TGTGCCAGCAGCGGCCGGGACAGTCCCTACGAGCAGTACTTC	CASSGRDSPYEQYF	TRBV9	TRBJ2-7	.	TRBD1
TGTGCCACCAGCAGAGATAAGCTAGCGGGAGTTATTACCAAAAACATTCAGTACTTC	CATSRDKLAGVITKNIQYF	TRBV15	TRBJ2-4	.	TRBD2
TGTGCCAGCAGCCAAGGCGGGGGGCCGTGGGAGACCCAGTACTTC	CASSQGGGPWETQYF	TRBV3-1/TRBV3-2	TRBJ2-5	.	TRBD2
TGCGCCAGCAGCTTGGGGCTGGACATGTACTTC	CASSLGLDMYF	TRBV5-1	TRBJ2-7	.	.
TGTGCCAGCTCACCATACTCGGACAGGGGTCATTCACCCCTCCACTTT	CASSPYSDRGHSPLHF	TRBV18	TRBJ1-6	.	TRBD1
TGTGCCAGCAGCTTTAGACTAGCGGGGGCAAATGAGCAGTTCTTC	CASSFRLAGANEQFF	TRBV7-9	TRBJ2-1	.	TRBD2
TGTGCCAGCAATGCCGGGGGTGGAAACACCATATATTTT	CASNAGGGNTIYF	TRBV7-9	TRBJ1-3	.	.
TGTGCCACCAGCAGACAGGGGGCGGTTGAAAAACTGTTTTTT	CATSRQGAVEKLFF	TRBV15	TRBJ1-4	.	TRBD1
TGTGCCAGCAGCGTAGGATCCAGGGGGCATACCGGGGAGCTGTTTTTT	CASSVGSRGHTGELFF	TRBV9	TRBJ2-2	.	TRBD1
TGTGCCAGCAGTTTCCTAGGGACAGCTAGCACAGATACGCAGTATTTT	CASSFLGTASTDTQYF	TRBV27	TRBJ2-3	.	TRBD1
TGTGCCTGGGGGGAGGGAATGCAGCCCCAGCATTTT	CAWGEGMQPQHF	TRBV30	TRBJ1-5	.	.
TGTGCCAGCAGCAAGCCAAACCGACGGGAGTCTGACTATGGCTACACCTTC	CASSKPNRRESDYGYTF	TRBV7-9	TRBJ1-2	few	.
TGTGCCAGCAGTCCAGTCGGACAAAGCTATGGCTACACCTTC	CASSPVGQSYGYTF	TRBV2	TRBJ1-2	.	.
TGTGCCAGCAGTTGGGCAGGGAACACTGAAGCTTTCTTT	CASSWAGNTEAFF	TRBV6-1	TRBJ1-1	.	.
TGTGCCAGCAGCTTAGTGGCTAGCGGGTCCTACGAGCAGTACTTC	CASSLVASGSYEQYF	TRBV11-2	TRBJ2-7	.	TRBD2
TGTGCCAGCAGCTTAGTCGGTACAGGGGAGCACACCATATATTTT	CASSLVGTGEHTIYF	TRBV7-2	TRBJ1-3	.	TRBD1
TGTGCCAGCAGCTTAGGGGACAGCCGGCGAACTGAAGCTTTCTTT	CASSLGDSRRTEAFF	TRBV13	TRBJ1-1	.	.
TGTGCCAGCAGCTTAGGGGGCACTAACTATGGCTACACCTTC	CASSLGGTNYGYTF	TRBV5-4	TRBJ1-2	.	TRBD1
TGTGCCAGCAGCTTACGCGGGCCTCAAGAGACCCAGTACTTC	CASSLRGPQETQYF	TRBV7-2	TRBJ2-5	.	.
TGTGCCAGCAGTGAGGAGGGGGCTAGAAATTCACCCCTCCACTTT	CASSEEGARNSPLHF	TRBV2	TRBJ1-6	.	TRBD1
TGTGCCAGCAGTGACATCGGGACAGGGTGGGACGAGCAGTACTTC	CASSDIGTGWDEQYF	TRBV2	TRBJ2-7	.	TRBD1
TGTGCCAGCAGCCAAGAAGCGGGACTAGCAGCAACGAACACCGGGGAGCTGTTTTTT	CASSQEAGLAATNTGELFF	TRBV3-1/TRBV3-2	TRBJ2-2	.	TRBD2
TGTGCCAGCAGCCAAGAAAGGTGGGCTAGCGGGAGGGCCGGCTCTGGGGCCAACGTCCTGACTTTC	CASSQERWASGRAGSGANVLTF	TRBV3-1/TRBV3-2	TRBJ2-6	.	TRBD2
TGTGCCAGCAGCCAGAGGGGGGGACAGGGGCCCTACGAGCAGTACTTC	CASSQRGGQGPYEQYF	TRBV9	TRBJ2-7	.	TRBD1
TGCGCCAGCAGCCCCCAGAGGGTGACAGATACGCAGTATTTT	CASSPQRVTDTQYF	TRBV5-1	TRBJ2-3	.	.
TGTGCCAGCTCCCAGGACAGGGGGTCACCCCTCCACTTT	CASSQDRGSPLHF	TRBV18	TRBJ1-6	.	TRBD1
TGTGCCAGCAGCTCTGCCTCGGGACATCTCCTCCACTTT	CASSSASGHLLHF	TRBV5-6	TRBJ1-6	.	.
TGTGCCAGCAGTTCCGGGGATCCTGGGTATGGCTACACCTTC	CASSSGDPGYGYTF	TRBV6-5	TRBJ1-2	.	.
TGTGCCAGCAGCTTAGGGGGTAACTATAATTCACCCCTCCACTTT	CASSLGGNYNSPLHF	TRBV5-6	TRBJ1-6	.	.
TGTGCCACCAGTGGCAGAAACACAGATACGCAGTATTTT	CATSGRNTDTQYF	TRBV24-1	TRBJ2-3	.	.
TGTGCCAGCAGCTTCCAGGGCCACTATGGCTACACCTTC	CASSFQGHYGYTF	TRBV7-9	TRBJ1-2	.	.
TGTGCCAGCGCTCTGAGAACAGGGTATGGCTACACCTTC	CASALRTGYGYTF	TRBV27	TRBJ1-2	.	.
TGTGCCAGTAGTGCCAAACTAGCGGGAGGCTACAATGAGCAGTTCTTC	CASSAKLAGGYNEQFF	TRBV19	TRBJ2-1	.	TRBD2
TGTGCCAGCAGGGCCGCAACTAATGAAAAACTGTTTTTT	CASRAATNEKLFF	TRBV6-5	TRBJ1-4	.	.
TGTGCCAGCAGCCGGATGACAGCGAACACCGGGGAGCTGTTTTTT	CASSRMTANTGELFF	TRBV7-2	TRBJ2-2	few	.
TGTGCCAGCAGTTATGACAGGAACACTGAAGCTTTCTTT	CASSYDRNTEAFF	TRBV6-6	TRBJ1-1	.	.
TGTGCCAGCAGTGAAGCAGGGAGCACTGAAGCTTTCTTT	CASSEAGSTEAFF	TRBV6-1	TRBJ1-1	.	.